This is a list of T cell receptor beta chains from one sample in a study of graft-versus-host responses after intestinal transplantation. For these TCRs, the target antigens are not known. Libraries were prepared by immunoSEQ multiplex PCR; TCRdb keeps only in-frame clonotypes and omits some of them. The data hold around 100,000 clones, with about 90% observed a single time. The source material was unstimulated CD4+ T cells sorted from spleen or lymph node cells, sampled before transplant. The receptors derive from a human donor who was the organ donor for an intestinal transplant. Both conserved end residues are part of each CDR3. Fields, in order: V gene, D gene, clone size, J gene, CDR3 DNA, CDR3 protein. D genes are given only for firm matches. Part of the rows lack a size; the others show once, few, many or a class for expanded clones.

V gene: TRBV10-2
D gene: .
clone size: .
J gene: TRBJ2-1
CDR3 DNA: TGCGCCAGCAGTGACCTAAATGAGCAGTTCTTC
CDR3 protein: CASSDLNEQFF

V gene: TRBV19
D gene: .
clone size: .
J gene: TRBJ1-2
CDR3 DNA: TGTGCCAGTAGTATTTTTTCGACGGCGGAGGGCTACACCTTC
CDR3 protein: CASSIFSTAEGYTF

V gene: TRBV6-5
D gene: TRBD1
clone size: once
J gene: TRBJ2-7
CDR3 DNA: TGTGCCAGCACCGGGGACAGGGGATCGTTGCAGTACTTC
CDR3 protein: CASTGDRGSLQYF

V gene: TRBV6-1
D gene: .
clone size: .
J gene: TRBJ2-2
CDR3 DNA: TGTGCCAGCCGGGGCGCAGCGAACACCGGGGAGCTGTTTTTT
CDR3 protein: CASRGAANTGELFF

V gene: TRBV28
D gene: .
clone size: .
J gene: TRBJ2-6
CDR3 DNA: TGTGCCAGCAGACTACGTAGCTCTGGGGCCAACGTCCTGACTTTC
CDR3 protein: CASRLRSSGANVLTF

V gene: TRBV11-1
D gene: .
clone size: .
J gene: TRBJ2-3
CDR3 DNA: TGTGCCAGCAGCTTCCCTAGAACCAGGGGGACTAGCACAGATACGCAGTATTTT
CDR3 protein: CASSFPRTRGTSTDTQYF

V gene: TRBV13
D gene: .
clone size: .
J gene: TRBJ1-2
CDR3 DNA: TGTGCCAGCAGCCCCACCAGGGGCTATGGCTACACCTTC
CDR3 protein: CASSPTRGYGYTF

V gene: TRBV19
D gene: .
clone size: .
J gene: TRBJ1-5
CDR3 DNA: TGTGCCAGTAGTATCGCAGGGGCAAGTCAGCCCCAGCATTTT
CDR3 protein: CASSIAGASQPQHF

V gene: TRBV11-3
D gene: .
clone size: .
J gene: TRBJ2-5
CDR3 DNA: TGTGCCAGCAGCTTATTGGAAGGGGAGACCCAGTACTTC
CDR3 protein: CASSLLEGETQYF

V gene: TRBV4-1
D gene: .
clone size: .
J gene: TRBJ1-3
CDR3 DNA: TGCGCCAGCAGCCCGCCCCGGGCAGGAACTGGAAACACCATATATTTT
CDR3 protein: CASSPPRAGTGNTIYF

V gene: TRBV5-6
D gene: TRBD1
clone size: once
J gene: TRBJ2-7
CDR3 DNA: TGTGCCAGCAGCCTGACCGGGACAGACTACTACGAGCAGTACTTC
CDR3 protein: CASSLTGTDYYEQYF

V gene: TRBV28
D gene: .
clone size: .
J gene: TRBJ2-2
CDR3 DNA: TGTGCCAGCAGTTTAATCGGGCTAGCCTGGCTGTTTTTT
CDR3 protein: CASSLIGLAWLFF

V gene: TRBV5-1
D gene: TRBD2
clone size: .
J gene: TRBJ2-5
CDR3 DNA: TGCGCCAGCAGCTATGGTAGCGGGGGTTTATTCCAAGAGACCCAGTACTTC
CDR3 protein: CASSYGSGGLFQETQYF

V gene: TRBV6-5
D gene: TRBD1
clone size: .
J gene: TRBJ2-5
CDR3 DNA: TGTGCCAGCAGGACCCGGGACAGGGGGGCCCAGTACTTC
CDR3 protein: CASRTRDRGAQYF

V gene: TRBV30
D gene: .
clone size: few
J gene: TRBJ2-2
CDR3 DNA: TGTGCCTGGTGTCCTAGTGGCACCGGGGAGCTGTTTTTT
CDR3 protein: CAWCPSGTGELFF

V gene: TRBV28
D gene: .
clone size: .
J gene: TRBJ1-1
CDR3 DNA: TGTGCCAGCTCCCGAAGCCTGAACACTGAAGCTTTCTTT
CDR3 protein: CASSRSLNTEAFF

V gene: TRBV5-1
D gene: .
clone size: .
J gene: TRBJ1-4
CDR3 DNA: TGCGCCAGCAGCTTGTACCAGGGAAAAAATGAAAAACTGTTTTTT
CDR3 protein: CASSLYQGKNEKLFF

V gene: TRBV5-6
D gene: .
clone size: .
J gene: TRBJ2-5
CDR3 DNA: TGTGCCAGCAGCTTGAATGAACGGTCGACCCAGTACTTC
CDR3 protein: CASSLNERSTQYF

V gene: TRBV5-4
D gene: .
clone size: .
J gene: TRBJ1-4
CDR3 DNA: TGTGCCAGCAGCTCCGGACAGAAGACTAATGAAAAACTGTTTTTT
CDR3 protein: CASSSGQKTNEKLFF

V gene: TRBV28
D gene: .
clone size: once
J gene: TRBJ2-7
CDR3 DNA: TGTGCCAGCAGTCTCCTCACGGACCTCACCTACGAGCAGTACTTC
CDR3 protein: CASSLLTDLTYEQYF

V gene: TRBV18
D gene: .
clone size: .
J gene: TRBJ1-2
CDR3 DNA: TGTGCCAGCTCACCTTTTAGTGAGCCGCTGAGCTTCGGCTACACCTTC
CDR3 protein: CASSPFSEPLSFGYTF

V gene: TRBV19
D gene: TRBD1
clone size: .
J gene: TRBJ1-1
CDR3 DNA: TGTGCCAGTAGTGTCGACAGGGTGGGTACTGAAGCTTTCTTT
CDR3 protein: CASSVDRVGTEAFF

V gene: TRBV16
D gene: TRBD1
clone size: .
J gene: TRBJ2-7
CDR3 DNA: TGTGCCAGCAGCCCCTCGCCCCAGGGGGCGGAGTACTTC
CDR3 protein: CASSPSPQGAEYF

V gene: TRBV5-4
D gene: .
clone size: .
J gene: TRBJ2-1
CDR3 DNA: TGTGCCAGCAGCTTAGATTGGGCTGAGCAGTTCTTC
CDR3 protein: CASSLDWAEQFF